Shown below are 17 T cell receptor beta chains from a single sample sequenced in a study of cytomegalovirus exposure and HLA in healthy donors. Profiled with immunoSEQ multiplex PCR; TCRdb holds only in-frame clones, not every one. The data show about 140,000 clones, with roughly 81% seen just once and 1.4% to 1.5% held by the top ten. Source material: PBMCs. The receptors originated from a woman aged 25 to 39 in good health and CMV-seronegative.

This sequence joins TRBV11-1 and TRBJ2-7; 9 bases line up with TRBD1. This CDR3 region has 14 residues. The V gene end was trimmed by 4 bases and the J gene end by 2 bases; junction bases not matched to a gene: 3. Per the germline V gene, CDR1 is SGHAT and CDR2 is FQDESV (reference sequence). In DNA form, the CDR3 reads TGTGCCAGCAGCTGGGACAGGGAGGCCTACGAGCAGTACTTC. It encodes CASSWDREAYEQYF.

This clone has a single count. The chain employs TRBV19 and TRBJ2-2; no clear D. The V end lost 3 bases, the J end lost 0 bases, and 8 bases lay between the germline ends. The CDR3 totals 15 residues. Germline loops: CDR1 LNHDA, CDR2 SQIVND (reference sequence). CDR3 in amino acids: CASSIERTNTGELFF. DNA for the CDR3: TGTGCCAGTAGTATTGAGAGAACGAACACCGGGGAGCTGTTTTTT.

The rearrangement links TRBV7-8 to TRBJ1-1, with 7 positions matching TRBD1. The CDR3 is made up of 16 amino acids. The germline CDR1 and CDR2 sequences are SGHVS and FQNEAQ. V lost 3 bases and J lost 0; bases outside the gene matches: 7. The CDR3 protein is CASSLETGSLNTEAFF. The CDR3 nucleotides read TGTGCCAGCAGCTTGGAGACAGGGTCACTGAACACTGAAGCTTTCTTT.

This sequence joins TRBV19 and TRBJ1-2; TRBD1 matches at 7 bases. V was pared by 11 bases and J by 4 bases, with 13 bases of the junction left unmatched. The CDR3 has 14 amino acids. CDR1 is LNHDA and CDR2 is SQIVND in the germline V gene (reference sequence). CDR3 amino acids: CAASRDSVLYGYTF. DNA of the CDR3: TGTGCCGCCAGTCGGGACAGCGTACTCTATGGCTACACCTTC.

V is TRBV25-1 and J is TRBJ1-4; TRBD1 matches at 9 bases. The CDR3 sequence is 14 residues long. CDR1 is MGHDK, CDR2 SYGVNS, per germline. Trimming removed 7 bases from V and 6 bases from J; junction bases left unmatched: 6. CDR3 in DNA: TGTGCCAGCACTCCGGGACAGGGAGATGAAAAACTGTTTTTT. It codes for CASTPGQGDEKLFF.

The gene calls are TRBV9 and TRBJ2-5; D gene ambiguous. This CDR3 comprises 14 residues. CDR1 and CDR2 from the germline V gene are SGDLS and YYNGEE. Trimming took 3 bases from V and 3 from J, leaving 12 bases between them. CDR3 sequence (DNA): TGTGCCAGCAGCGAAAACCCGGCGGAAGAGACCCAGTACTTC. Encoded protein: CASSENPAEETQYF.

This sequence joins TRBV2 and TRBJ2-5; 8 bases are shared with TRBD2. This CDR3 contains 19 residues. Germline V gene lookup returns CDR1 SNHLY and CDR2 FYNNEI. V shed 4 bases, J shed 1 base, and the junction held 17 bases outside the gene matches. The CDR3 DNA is TGTGCCAGCAGTGTGGGTAGCGGGCCTGCCGGGGGGGTCCAAGAGACCCAGTACTTC. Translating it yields CASSVGSGPAGGVQETQYF.

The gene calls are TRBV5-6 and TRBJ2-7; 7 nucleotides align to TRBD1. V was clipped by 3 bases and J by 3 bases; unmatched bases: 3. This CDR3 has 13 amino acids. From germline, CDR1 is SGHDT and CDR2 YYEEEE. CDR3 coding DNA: TGTGCCAGCAGCTATTGGACAGGCTACGAGCAGTACTTC. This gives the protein CASSYWTGYEQYF.

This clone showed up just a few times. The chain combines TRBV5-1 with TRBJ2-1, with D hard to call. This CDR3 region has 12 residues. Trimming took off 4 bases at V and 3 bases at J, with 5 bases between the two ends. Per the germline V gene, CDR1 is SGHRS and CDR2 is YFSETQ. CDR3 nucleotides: TGCGCCAGCAGCCGTTACTACAATGAGCAGTTCTTC. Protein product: CASSRYYNEQFF.

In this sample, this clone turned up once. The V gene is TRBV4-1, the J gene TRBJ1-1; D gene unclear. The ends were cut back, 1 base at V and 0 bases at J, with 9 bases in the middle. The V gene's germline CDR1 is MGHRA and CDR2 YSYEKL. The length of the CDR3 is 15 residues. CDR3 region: CASSQAGGMNTEAFF. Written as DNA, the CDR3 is TGCGCCAGCAGCCAAGCCGGAGGCATGAACACTGAAGCTTTCTTT.

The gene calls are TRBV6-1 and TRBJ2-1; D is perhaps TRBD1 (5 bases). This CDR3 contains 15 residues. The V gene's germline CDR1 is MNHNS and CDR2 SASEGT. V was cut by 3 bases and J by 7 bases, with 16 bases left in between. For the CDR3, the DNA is TGTGCCAGCAGTGATATCAGGGTGGCAGGGAATGAGCAGTTCTTC. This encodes CASSDIRVAGNEQFF.

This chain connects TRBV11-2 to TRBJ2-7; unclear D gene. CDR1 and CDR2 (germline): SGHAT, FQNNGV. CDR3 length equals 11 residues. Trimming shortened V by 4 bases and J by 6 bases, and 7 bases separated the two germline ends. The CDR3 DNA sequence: TGTGCCAGCAGCTCCACTGGCGAGCAGTACTTC. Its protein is CASSSTGEQYF.

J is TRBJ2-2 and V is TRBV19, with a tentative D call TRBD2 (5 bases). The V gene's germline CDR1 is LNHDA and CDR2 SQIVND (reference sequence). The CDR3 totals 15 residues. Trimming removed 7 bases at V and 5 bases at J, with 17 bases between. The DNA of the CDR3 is TGTGCCAGTACCATATCAGCGGTTAGGACCGGGGAGCTGTTTTTT. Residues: CASTISAVRTGELFF.

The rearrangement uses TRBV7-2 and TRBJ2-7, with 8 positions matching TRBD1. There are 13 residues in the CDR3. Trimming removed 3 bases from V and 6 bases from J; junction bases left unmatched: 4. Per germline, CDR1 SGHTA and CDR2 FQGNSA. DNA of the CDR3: TGTGCCAGCAGCTTGAGGCAGGGGGCCGAGCAGTACTTC. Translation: CASSLRQGAEQYF.

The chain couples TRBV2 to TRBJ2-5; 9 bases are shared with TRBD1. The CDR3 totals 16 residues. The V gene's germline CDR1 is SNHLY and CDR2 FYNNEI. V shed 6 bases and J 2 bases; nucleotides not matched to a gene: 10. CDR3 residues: CASRPGQGWGQETQYF. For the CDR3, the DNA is TGTGCCAGCAGACCGGGACAGGGATGGGGACAAGAGACCCAGTACTTC.

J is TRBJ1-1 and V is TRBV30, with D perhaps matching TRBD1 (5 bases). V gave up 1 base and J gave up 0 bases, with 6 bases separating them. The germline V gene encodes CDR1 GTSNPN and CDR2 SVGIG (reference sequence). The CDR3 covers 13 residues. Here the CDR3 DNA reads TGTGCCTGGAGTGGACAGATGAACACTGAAGCTTTCTTT. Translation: CAWSGQMNTEAFF.

CDR3 coding DNA: TGTGCCAGTAGTATGGAGGCGGGACCGAGGGGCTACACCTTC. This gives the protein CASSMEAGPRGYTF. The J gene is TRBJ1-2, the V gene TRBV19; possibly TRBD1 for D (5 bases). The germline V and J ends were trimmed by 3 bases and 8 bases, with 16 bases remaining between them. This CDR3 region has 14 residues. Per the germline V gene, CDR1 is LNHDA and CDR2 is SQIVND (reference sequence).